The 7 T cell receptor beta chains below were found in one sample sequenced in a study of PD-L1 blockade in urothelial cancer. Time point indicated: pretreatment peripheral blood. Produced via immunoSEQ multiplex PCR; TCRdb's table is partial and in-frame only. Of more than 40,000 clones listed, 82% were seen once; the top ten hold 1.5% to 2%. Sequenced material: PBMCs, taken around atezolizumab (anti-PD-L1) treatment. The source of these receptors is a man between 50 and 59 years old with urothelial cancer.

The V and J genes are TRBV7-3 and TRBJ1-3, with 8 bases that match TRBD1. This CDR3 region has 15 residues. Germline CDR1 and CDR2: SGHTA and FQGTGA. Trimming removed 2 bases from V and 4 bases from J; junction bases left unmatched: 4. The CDR3 DNA reads as TGTGCCAGCAGCTTAGTTGGGACAGGCGGAAACACCATATATTTT. Encoded protein: CASSLVGTGGNTIYF. Full variable domain (outside the CDR3, taken from reference TRBV7-3 and TRBJ1-3): GAGVSQTPSNKVTEKGKYVELRCDPISGHTALYWYRQSLGQGPEFLIYFQGTGAADDSGLPNDRFFAVRPEGSVSTLKIQRTERGDSAVYLCASSLVGTGGNTIYFGEGSWLTVV.

V and J are TRBV19 and TRBJ1-5, with 8 positions matching TRBD1. CDR1 and CDR2 from the germline V gene are LNHDA and SQIVND (reference sequence). J lost 5 bases, V lost 4 bases, and 1 base had no gene match. This CDR3 spans 13 amino acids. In DNA, the CDR3 is TGTGCCAGTAGTAAACAGGGGGATCAGCCCCAGCATTTT. Translated: CASSKQGDQPQHF.

The V call is TRBV6-1, the J call TRBJ1-1, with TRBD1 matching over 7 bases. The germline gives CDR1 MNHNS, CDR2 SASEGT. The CDR3 loop spans 13 amino acids. Trimming removed 6 bases from V and 1 base from J; junction bases left unmatched: 2. The CDR3 DNA reads TGTGCCAGCAGGTGGACAGGGAACACTGAAGCTTTCTTT. As protein: CASRWTGNTEAFF.

The V and J genes are TRBV28 and TRBJ1-6; 7 nucleotides agree with TRBD1. The CDR3 consists of 14 residues. With 2 bases clipped from V and 7 bases from J, the junction kept 2 bases outside the gene matches. The germline CDR1 and CDR2 sequences are MDHEN and SYDVKM. The CDR3 spells CASSLDRANSPLHF. The CDR3 DNA reads as TGTGCCAGCAGTTTAGACAGGGCGAATTCACCCCTCCACTTT.

The CDR3 region is CASSDLAGGGTGELFF. The CDR3 DNA follows: TGTGCCAGCAGTGATCTAGCGGGGGGTGGCACCGGGGAGCTGTTTTTT. This chain joins TRBV6-1 and TRBJ2-2, with 11 bases fitting TRBD2. The CDR3 has 16 residues. Germline CDR1 reads MNHNS; CDR2 reads SASEGT. J gave up 4 bases and V 3 bases, and 4 bases lay outside the gene matches.

In this sample, this clone turned up once. V is TRBV18 and J is TRBJ2-1; 7 bases match TRBD2. This CDR3 is built from 14 residues. Germline assignment: CDR1 KGHSH and CDR2 LQKENI. The ends lost 1 base at V and 6 bases at J; junction bases unmatched: 3. The CDR3 DNA is TGTGCCAGCTCACCACGGGGAGGGGTCAATGAGCAGTTCTTC. This gives the protein CASSPRGGVNEQFF.

The chain links TRBV11-2 to TRBJ2-2; D is perhaps TRBD2 (6 bases). Germline-derived CDR1 and CDR2 are SGHAT and FQNNGV. The V end was cut by 5 bases, the J end by 2 bases, with 18 bases between. CDR3 size: 17 residues. This CDR3 reads CASSDLLRLGNTGELFF. CDR3 nucleotide sequence: TGTGCCAGCAGCGACCTTTTGAGACTAGGAAACACCGGGGAGCTGTTTTTT. Using reference TRBV11-2 and TRBJ2-2 for the parts outside the CDR3, the full variable domain is EAGVAQSPRYKIIEKRQSVAFWCNPISGHATLYWYQQILGQGPKLLIQFQNNGVVDDSQLPKDRFSAERLKGVDSTLKIQPAKLEDSAVYLCASSDLLRLGNTGELFFGEGSRLTVL.